This T cell receptor (beta chain) was captured by sequencing in a study of blood T cells in healthy people across ages. General observations from the study: Diversity of TCR beta per million T cells declined in a roughly linear way with age.

A remark on this clonotype: Antigen specificity is unknown.

Then a second PCR, running roughly 6 to 12 cycles, was carried out with a sample-barcoded 5' primer and a J-beta primer mix. TCRdb reprocessed the 5' RACE reads with MiXCR, giving one entry per CDR3 protein. The table shows approximately 600,000 distinct CDR3 sequences, with roughly 58% occurring only once. Germline V lookup: CDR1 SGHTA, CDR2 FQGNSA. V lost 5 bases and J lost 2, with 16 bases in between. There are 17 residues in the CDR3. The sequence was collected from a man between 60 and 75 years old in good health. Sequencing was done on a sample of blood. V is TRBV7-2 and J is TRBJ1-6, with D tentatively TRBD1 (5 bases). The CDR3: CASSPRRAGPYNSPLHF. CDR3 nucleotides: TGTGCCAGCAGCCCCCGTCGGGCAGGGCCCTATAATTCACCCCTCCACTTT.